Presented here are 21 T cell receptor beta chains from one specimen sequenced in a study of cytomegalovirus exposure and HLA in healthy donors. PCR primers comprised 60 Vbeta and 13 Jbeta primers. Data came from immunoSEQ multiplex PCR; TCRdb stores just in-frame clones and leaves some out. This sample has 200,000 to 250,000 clones, with almost 80% found just once. Sequenced sample: PBMCs. The receptors here all came from a male donor in good health and CMV-seronegative.

CDR3 DNA sequence: TGTGCCAGCAGCTTCCGAGCGGGAGTAAACACCGGGGAGCTGTTTTTT. Translated: CASSFRAGVNTGELFF. The gene calls are TRBV13 and TRBJ2-2; 8 bases fit TRBD2. V lost 3 bases to trimming and J lost 2 bases; unmatched junction nucleotides: 5. Germline values: CDR1 PRHDT, CDR2 FYEKMQ (reference sequence). The CDR3 runs to 16 residues.

The gene calls are TRBV7-9 and TRBJ1-2, with 9 bases identical to TRBD1. The CDR3 totals 13 residues. Per germline, CDR1 SEHNR and CDR2 FQNEAQ (reference sequence). Losses at the gene ends were 6 bases for V and 6 bases for J; bases not matched to a gene: 5. The CDR3 is CASRGQGVDGYTF. CDR3 nucleotides: TGTGCCAGCAGGGGACAGGGAGTCGATGGCTACACCTTC.

Concerning this clone: At one of its ends the junction is not consistent with the germline gene, which may arise from a read error. This chain links TRBV7-9 with TRBJ2-7; 9 bases are a match to TRBD2. The CDR3 totals 14 residues. Looked up from germline, CDR1 is SEHNR and CDR2 is FQNEAQ (reference sequence). The CDR3 loop reads CSSSLSGRLSEQYF. CDR3 DNA sequence: TGTTCCAGCAGTCTTAGCGGGAGACTCTCCGAGCAGTACTTC.

The gene calls are TRBV7-3 and TRBJ2-1, with D possibly being TRBD2 (6 bases). CDR3 size: 13 residues. Germline V gives CDR1 SGHTA, CDR2 FQGTGA. The germline V and J ends were trimmed by 6 bases and 2 bases, with 8 bases remaining between them. CDR3 in DNA: TGTGCCAGCAGGGAGGGCCCCTACAATGAGCAGTTCTTC. Translating gives CASREGPYNEQFF.

This clone came up a few times. V and J are TRBV9 and TRBJ2-3, with a tentative D call TRBD2 (7 bases). Germline CDR1 is SGDLS and CDR2 is YYNGEE. The CDR3 covers 16 residues. The V end lost 0 bases, the J end lost 2 bases, and 13 bases lay between the germline ends. The CDR3 spells CASSVEGGGITDTQYF. For the CDR3, the DNA is TGTGCCAGCAGCGTAGAAGGGGGAGGGATCACAGATACGCAGTATTTT.

CDR3 nucleotides: TGTGCCAGCAGCCAAGGGGCGGGACCGAACACCGGGGAGCTGTTTTTT. This sequence encodes CASSQGAGPNTGELFF. This rearrangement joins TRBV4-2 to TRBJ2-2, with D possibly matching TRBD2 (6 bases). Per the germline V gene, CDR1 is LGHNA and CDR2 is YNFKEQ. With 1 base removed from V and 0 bases from J, the gap between germline ends came to 9 bases. The CDR3 contains 16 residues.

The chain carries TRBV7-6 and TRBJ2-7, with D tentatively TRBD1 (6 bases). The ends were cut back, 4 bases at V and 2 bases at J, with 12 bases in the middle. The CDR3 runs 14 residues. Germline CDR1 is SGHVS and CDR2 is FNYEAQ. DNA of the CDR3: TGTGCCAGCAGCTCATCAGGGGACGCCTACGAGCAGTACTTC. Amino acids: CASSSSGDAYEQYF.

This sequence joins TRBV5-1 and TRBJ2-6, with D perhaps matching TRBD1 (6 bases). This CDR3 region has 15 residues. From germline, CDR1 is SGHRS and CDR2 YFSETQ. V was shortened by 5 bases and J by 2 bases, with 11 bases between the two germline ends. The CDR3 loop is CASRDNRAGANVLTF. As DNA, the CDR3 is TGCGCCAGCAGGGATAACAGGGCTGGGGCCAACGTCCTGACTTTC.

The chain recombines TRBV21-1 with TRBJ2-7; the table's D call, TRBD1, was not checked against the DNA. TRBV21-1 is a pseudogene locus. The CDR3 length is 14 residues. CDR3 in amino acids: CASSKGQGADEQYF. For the CDR3, the DNA is TGTGCCAGCAGCAAAGGACAGGGGGCGGATGAGCAGTACTTC.

This chain joins TRBV4-1 and TRBJ1-2, with D possibly matching TRBD1 (5 bases). The CDR3 extends over 16 amino acids. V was clipped by 0 bases and J by 4 bases, with 15 bases between them. Germline-derived CDR1 and CDR2 are MGHRA and YSYEKL. The CDR3 DNA reads as TGCGCCAGCAGCCAAGAGACGGCGCCAGGGCCCTATGGCTACACCTTC. Amino acids: CASSQETAPGPYGYTF.

As concerns this clone: Additional DNA sequences in this sample encode the identical CDR3. The chain is built from TRBV6-1 and TRBJ2-7; D ambiguous. Germline V gene sequence: CDR1 MNHNS, CDR2 SASEGT. This CDR3 region has 15 residues. The ends were cut back, 0 bases at V and 4 bases at J, with 13 bases in the middle. CDR3 amino acids: CASSEATSEEYEQYF. CDR3 DNA sequence: TGTGCCAGCAGTGAAGCGACCAGCGAAGAATACGAGCAGTACTTC.

This clone was seen only once. The chain is built from TRBV19 and TRBJ2-2; 7 bases match TRBD2. Germline CDR1 and CDR2: LNHDA and SQIVND (reference sequence). The CDR3 consists of 15 residues. J was trimmed by 3 bases and V by 7 bases; bases with no gene match: 8. The DNA of the CDR3 is TGTGCCAGTACCCCCCCGGGGGGTTACACCGGGGAGCTGTTTTTT. Its protein product is CASTPPGGYTGELFF.

This clone was recorded once. The chain recombines TRBV11-2 with TRBJ2-4; 10 positions agree with TRBD2. The CDR3 is 16 amino acids. J gave up 3 bases and V 2 bases, and 4 bases lay outside the gene matches. Germline CDR1 is SGHAT and CDR2 is FQNNGV. CDR3: CASSLLAGVVKNIQYF. DNA of the CDR3: TGTGCCAGCAGCTTACTAGCGGGAGTTGTCAAAAACATTCAGTACTTC.

V and J are TRBV27 and TRBJ2-3; 10 bases are shared with TRBD2. The CDR3 length is 15 residues. Germline trimming cut 6 bases from V and 6 bases from J; bases unmatched to any gene: 9. Germline lookup yields CDR1 MNHEY and CDR2 SMNVEV (reference sequence). The CDR3 DNA follows: TGTGCCAGCAGGCCCCTAGCGGGAGCTCCCGATACGCAGTATTTT. Protein: CASRPLAGAPDTQYF.

J is TRBJ1-1 and V is TRBV6-1; 8 bases are a match to TRBD1. With V trimmed by 6 bases and J by 4 bases, 4 bases remained unmatched. This CDR3 has 13 amino acids. Germline CDR1 MNHNS, CDR2 SASEGT. The DNA for the CDR3 is TGTGCCAGCAGGGACAGGGCGATCACTGAAGCTTTCTTT. Its protein product is CASRDRAITEAFF.

This clone was seen only once. The chain recombines TRBV7-8 with TRBJ2-7; D gene ambiguous. The CDR3 contains 15 residues. V was shortened by 0 bases and J by 5 bases, with 14 bases between the two germline ends. Germline V gene lookup returns CDR1 SGHVS and CDR2 FQNEAQ. CDR3: CASSLAIQASHEQYF. CDR3 nucleotide sequence: TGTGCCAGCAGCTTAGCGATCCAGGCTTCACACGAGCAGTACTTC.

As for this clone: Germline and junction disagree at one end, which may indicate a read error. The chain links TRBV19 to TRBJ1-1, with D perhaps matching TRBD1 (6 bases). This CDR3 is built from 11 residues. Per the germline V gene, CDR1 is LNHDA and CDR2 is SQIVND (reference sequence). The CDR3 loop is CASSAQTGEHF. DNA of the CDR3: TGTGCCAGTAGTGCCCAGACAGGAGAACACTTT.

J is TRBJ2-5 and V is TRBV28; D might be TRBD2 (6 bases). V shed 8 bases and J shed 3 bases, with 10 bases lying between them. There are 12 residues in the CDR3. Germline V gene sequence: CDR1 MDHEN, CDR2 SYDVKM. Here the CDR3 DNA reads TGTGCCAGCTGGGACTTGAAAGAGACCCAGTACTTC. Translated, it gives CASWDLKETQYF.

V is TRBV27 and J is TRBJ2-2; 7 bases match TRBD2. V trimming: 5 bases; J trimming: 5 bases; junction bases outside the gene matches: 11. Germline CDR1 reads MNHEY; CDR2 reads SMNVEV (reference sequence). The CDR3 contains 16 residues. CDR3 sequence: CASSRPPGGRTGELFF. In DNA form, the CDR3 reads TGTGCCAGCAGTAGGCCCCCGGGGGGTCGGACCGGGGAGCTGTTTTTT.

This chain connects TRBV27 to TRBJ2-7; 15 bases are shared with TRBD2. The CDR3 has 14 amino acids. In germline, CDR1 is MNHEY, CDR2 SMNVEV (reference sequence). V dropped 5 bases and J dropped 7; count of bases not matched to a gene: 3. The CDR3 is CASSPGLAGGEQYF. DNA of the CDR3: TGTGCCAGCAGTCCAGGACTAGCGGGAGGGGAGCAGTACTTC.

The chain has TRBV2 and TRBJ1-2; a possible D gene is TRBD1 (6 bases). V gave up 6 bases and J gave up 0 bases, with 11 bases separating them. The CDR3 is made up of 14 amino acids. The germline CDR1 and CDR2 sequences are SNHLY and FYNNEI. CDR3 sequence reads: CASRGGASNYGYTF. DNA of the CDR3: TGTGCCAGCAGGGGGGGGGCTTCTAACTATGGCTACACCTTC.